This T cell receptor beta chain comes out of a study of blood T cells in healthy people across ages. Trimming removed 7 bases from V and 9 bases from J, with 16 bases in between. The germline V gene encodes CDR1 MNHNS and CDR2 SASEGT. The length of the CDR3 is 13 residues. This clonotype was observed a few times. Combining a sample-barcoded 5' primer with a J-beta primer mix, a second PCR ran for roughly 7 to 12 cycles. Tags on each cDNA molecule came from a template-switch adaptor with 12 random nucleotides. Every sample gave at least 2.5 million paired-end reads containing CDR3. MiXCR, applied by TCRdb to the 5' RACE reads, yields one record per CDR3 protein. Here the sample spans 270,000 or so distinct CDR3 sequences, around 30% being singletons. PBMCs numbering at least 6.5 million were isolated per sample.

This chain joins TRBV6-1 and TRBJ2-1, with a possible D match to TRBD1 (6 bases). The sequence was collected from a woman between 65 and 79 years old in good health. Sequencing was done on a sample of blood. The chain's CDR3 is CASTSTQGGEQFF. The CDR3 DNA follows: TGTGCCAGCACGTCTACTCAAGGGGGTGAGCAGTTCTTC.